A selection of T cell receptor beta chains follows, all from one sample in a study of blood T cell repertoires in COVID-19. Data came from immunoSEQ multiplex PCR; TCRdb stores just in-frame clones and leaves some out. There are under 250,000 clones in the sample; around nine tenths occur only once, and about 4% lies in the top ten. The specimen was PBMCs or T cells enriched from blood (not recorded which). The receptors shown here come from a woman between 25 and 40 years old with acute COVID-19. The CDR3 runs from the conserved cysteine through the conserved F or W.

v_gene,CDR3aa
TRBV27,CASSHQGAEVAGYTF
TRBV6-5,CASSYIRGGNSPLHF
TRBV25-1,CASSTGPPHEQYF
TRBV11-2,CASSSSPGPYEQYF
TRBV19,CASTSIQRGTTTEAFF
TRBV5-6,CASSLHQGHKNIQYF
TRBV11-2,CASSRPVTGLNTEAFF
TRBV5-4,CASSLPGTSGGATDTQYF
TRBV27,CASSPWDRANTEAFF
TRBV29-1,CSSRGNTEAFF
TRBV4-3,CASSVGSNEKLFF
TRBV10-3,CAIRENTEAFF
TRBV28,CASSIAGQGFSRQPQHF
TRBV19,CASSIVAGNTEAFF
TRBV9,CASSVGARGSEKLFF
TRBV4-3,CASSPYHTESGEKLFF
TRBV27,CASSWTASSGNTIYF
TRBV4-3,CASSQGFGSSYEQYF
TRBV10-3,CAISSGSGNQPQHF
TRBV25-1,CASSLLQGRYTEAFF
TRBV19,CASSIPGTGYGYTF
TRBV30,CALDGGGTNEKLFF
TRBV7-6,CASSRRGDQPQHF
TRBV24-1,CATSDPQDQGYEQYF
TRBV30,CALGQGDYGYTF
TRBV30,CACSRLGGFNQPQHF
TRBV7-2,CASSLTGESGNTIYF
TRBV7-9,CASSPPTGTVPKAFF
TRBV6-5,CASSSRRQNTEAFF
TRBV5-1,CASSFRQGALDTGELFF
TRBV19,CASKRGWDTEAFF
TRBV9,CASSVRGEGPDNYGYTF
TRBV13,CASSYTGTGDGYTF
TRBV11-2,CASTGMISSYNEQFF
TRBV2,CASSELTDKLSGYTF
TRBV7-2,CASSAPGLRTYEQYF
TRBV9,CASSVRGRYGYTF
TRBV2,CASSEDGGSSYEQYF
TRBV12-5,CATNRQGADTQYF
TRBV2,CASSPNLLGQGLMNTEAFF
TRBV3-1/TRBV3-2,CASSHGTSTYEQYF
TRBV29-1,CSVLPGQGFEDTQYF
TRBV5-1,CASSFVGTANSYEQYF
TRBV7-3,CASSYSTGVTEAFF
TRBV4-3,CASSQARGGNEQFF
TRBV5-4,CASSLQDRNYGYTF